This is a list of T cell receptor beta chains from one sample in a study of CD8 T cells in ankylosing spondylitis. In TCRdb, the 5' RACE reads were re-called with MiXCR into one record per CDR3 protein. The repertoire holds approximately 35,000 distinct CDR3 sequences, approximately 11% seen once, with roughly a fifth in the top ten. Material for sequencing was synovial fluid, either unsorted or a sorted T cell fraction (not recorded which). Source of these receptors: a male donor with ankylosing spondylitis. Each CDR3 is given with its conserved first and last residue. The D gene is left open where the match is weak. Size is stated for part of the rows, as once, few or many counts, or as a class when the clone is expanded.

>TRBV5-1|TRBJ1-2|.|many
CASRGDSYGYTF
TGCGCCAGCAGGGGGGATTCCTATGGCTACACCTTC
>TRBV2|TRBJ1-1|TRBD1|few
CASRDRGFAEAFF
TGTGCCAGCAGGGACAGGGGGTTCGCTGAAGCTTTCTTT
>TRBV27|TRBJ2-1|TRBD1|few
CASSGYRGGNEQFF
TGTGCCAGCAGTGGATACAGGGGCGGCAATGAGCAGTTCTTC
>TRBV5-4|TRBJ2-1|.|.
CASSLEGSSYNEQFF
TGTGCCAGCAGCTTGGAGGGGAGCTCCTACAATGAGCAGTTCTTC
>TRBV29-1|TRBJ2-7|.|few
CSVGPRRVSGAYEQYF
TGCAGCGTTGGCCCCCGACGGGTTAGCGGAGCTTACGAGCAGTACTTC
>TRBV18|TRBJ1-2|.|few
CASSPPTAFYGYTF
TGTGCCAGCTCACCACCGACGGCATTCTATGGCTACACCTTC
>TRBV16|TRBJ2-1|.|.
CASSQSAGYNEQFF
TGTGCCAGCAGCCAATCGGCCGGGTACAATGAGCAGTTCTTC
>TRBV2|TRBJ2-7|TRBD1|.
CASRMDRNYEQYF
TGTGCCAGCAGGATGGACAGGAACTACGAGCAGTACTTC
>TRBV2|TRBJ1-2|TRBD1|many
CASRTGSTPNYGYTF
TGTGCCAGCCGGACAGGGAGTACTCCTAACTATGGCTACACCTTC
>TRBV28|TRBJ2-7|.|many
CASRWGLFSYEQYF
TGTGCCAGCAGATGGGGACTTTTTTCCTACGAGCAGTACTTC
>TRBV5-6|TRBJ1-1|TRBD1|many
CASSLVGQVNTEAFF
TGTGCCAGCAGCTTGGTTGGACAGGTCAACACTGAAGCTTTCTTT